This T cell receptor beta chain appears in the sequencing data of a study of response to subunit inactivated influenza vaccine. Broader study findings: Authors suggested seasonal influenza vaccinations each recruit few new T cells.

This clonotype was seen many times. The antigen is not known. TCRdb re-called the RT-PCR reads with MiXCR, one entry per CDR3 protein. Among 300,000 to 350,000 distinct CDR3 sequences listed, about 20% were seen once. Trimming removed 5 bases at V and 11 bases at J, with 15 bases between. The CDR3 covers 11 residues. Germline lookup yields CDR1 DFQATT and CDR2 SNEGSKA (reference sequence). This receptor was obtained from a man aged 45 to 75 who received an inactivated influenza vaccine. The V call is TRBV20-1, the J call TRBJ1-1; D remains ambiguous. This sample comprised PBMCs from blood, obtained about 20 months after vaccination. DNA for the CDR3: TGCAGTGCTGCTAGATTGGGGTCGGCTTTCTTT. This codes for CSAARLGSAFF.